This paragraph covers one T cell receptor (beta chain) sequence. The antigen is undetermined. The record originates from a study of T cell responses to AZD1222 COVID-19 vaccine. Study outcomes and limitations: Repertoires were sampled only after the peak T cell response.

Generated by immunoSEQ multiplex PCR, the TCRdb table keeps only in-frame clones and is missing some. The sample has fewer than 200,000 clones; roughly 92% are singletons. The TCR originated in an adult in good health. The specimen comprised peripheral blood, sampled on day 0 of AZD1222 vaccination.

Here the CDR3 DNA reads TGTGCCAGCAGCCGGAGGGGGAACACTGAAGCTTTCTTT. It is translated as CASSRRGNTEAFF. The J gene is TRBJ1-1, the V gene TRBV5-6; TRBD1 is a possible D gene (5 bases). This CDR3 is built from 13 residues. V lost 4 bases and J lost 1, with 8 bases in between. Per the germline V gene, CDR1 is SGHDT and CDR2 is YYEEEE.